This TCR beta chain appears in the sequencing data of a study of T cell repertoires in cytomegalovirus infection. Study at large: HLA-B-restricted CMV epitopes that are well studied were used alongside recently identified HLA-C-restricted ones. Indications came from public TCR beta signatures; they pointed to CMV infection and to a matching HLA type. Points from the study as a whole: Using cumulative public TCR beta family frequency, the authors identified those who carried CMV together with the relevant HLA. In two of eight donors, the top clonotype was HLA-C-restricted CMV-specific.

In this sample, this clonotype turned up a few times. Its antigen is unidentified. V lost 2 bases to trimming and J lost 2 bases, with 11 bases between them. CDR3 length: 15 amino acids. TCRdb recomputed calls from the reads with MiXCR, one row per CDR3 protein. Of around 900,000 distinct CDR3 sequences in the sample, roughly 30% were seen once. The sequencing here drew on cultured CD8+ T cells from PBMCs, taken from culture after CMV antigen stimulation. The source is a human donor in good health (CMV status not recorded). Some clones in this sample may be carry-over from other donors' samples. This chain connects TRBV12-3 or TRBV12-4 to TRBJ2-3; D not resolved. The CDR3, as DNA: TGTGCCAGCAGTTTATTGAGCGACATCACAGATACGCAGTATTTT. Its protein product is CASSLLSDITDTQYF.